By share, the clone carrying this T cell receptor (beta chain) ranks as medium-sized (0.01 to 0.1%). This entry is derived from a study of glioma-infiltrating T cells after dendritic cell vaccination. Time point noted: after dendritic cell vaccination, including at tumor progression/relapse. This CDR3 region has 15 residues. Germline lookup yields CDR1 SGHDT and CDR2 YYEEEE. Deletions cut 4 bases from V and 9 bases from J, with 17 bases between. Generated by immunoSEQ multiplex PCR, the TCRdb table keeps only in-frame clones and is missing some. The table includes tens of thousands of clones, around 86% detected once.

The starting material was blood, obtained after dendritic cell vaccination. This TCR was recovered from a human donor with glioblastoma. The rearrangement links TRBV5-6 to TRBJ1-6, with D possibly matching TRBD1 (6 bases). The CDR3 DNA follows: TGTGCCAGCAGCCTGGGGGCAGGGCAGGGTTCACCCCTCCACTTT. Amino acids: CASSLGAGQGSPLHF.